This T cell receptor (beta chain) was observed in a study of T cells expressing NK-cell markers. Study background: In the group of eight sequenced donors, seven were HCMV-seropositive and one was seronegative.

Template switching by 5'RACE with UMIs generated the TCR beta cDNA. TCRdb re-called the 5' RACE reads and shows each CDR3 protein once, DNA omitted. The table gives roughly 120,000 distinct CDR3 sequences; the top ten clones make up 18% of it. CDR1 and CDR2 (germline): ENHRY, SYGVKD. CDR3 size: 14 residues. The clonotype was recovered from a woman between 18 and 70 years old in good health. This sequence joins TRBV10-3 and TRBJ1-1; TCRdb outputs TRBD1, but without DNA this stays unchecked. Specimen: blood T cells: a sorted CD56 or NKG2C T cell subset, CD4+ or CD8+ T cells, or bulk PBMC T cells (not recorded which). The CDR3 reads CAISEGTGVTEAFF.